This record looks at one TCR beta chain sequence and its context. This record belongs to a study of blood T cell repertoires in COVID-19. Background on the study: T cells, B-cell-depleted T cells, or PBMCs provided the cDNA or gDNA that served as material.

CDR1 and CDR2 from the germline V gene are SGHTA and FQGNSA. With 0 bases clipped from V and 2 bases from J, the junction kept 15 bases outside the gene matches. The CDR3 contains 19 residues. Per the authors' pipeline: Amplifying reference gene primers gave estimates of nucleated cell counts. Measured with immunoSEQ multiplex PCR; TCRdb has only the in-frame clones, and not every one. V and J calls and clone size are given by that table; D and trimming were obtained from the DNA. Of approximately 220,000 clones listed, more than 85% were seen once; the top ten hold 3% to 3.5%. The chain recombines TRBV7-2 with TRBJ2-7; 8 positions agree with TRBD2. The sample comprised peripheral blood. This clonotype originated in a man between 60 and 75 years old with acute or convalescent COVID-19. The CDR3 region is CASSLARRGAPTVTYEQYF. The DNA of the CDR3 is TGTGCCAGCAGCTTAGCGAGGCGGGGGGCCCCTACCGTTACCTACGAGCAGTACTTC.